This TCR beta chain derives from a study of cytotoxic CD8 clonotypes in ibrutinib-treated CLL. Study results and caveats: Starting clonality was above that of age-matched healthy donors and tracked circulating CD8+ T-cell counts.

Produced via immunoSEQ multiplex PCR; TCRdb's table is partial and in-frame only. The sample shows over 120,000 clones, about 80% of them seen only once. V lost 7 bases and J lost 4, with 16 bases in between. The CDR3 extends over 14 amino acids. Germline values: CDR1 SQVTM, CDR2 ANQGSEA. Notes on this clone: The target antigen is unknown.

The chain combines TRBV29-1 with TRBJ1-4; maybe TRBD1 (5 bases). This clonotype was obtained from a human donor with chronic lymphocytic leukemia. The source was PBMCs, collected after 24 months of ibrutinib treatment. CDR3 sequence: CSAARGLGNEKLFF. The CDR3 DNA sequence: TGCAGCGCCGCGAGGGGACTTGGTAATGAAAAACTGTTTTTT.